This T cell receptor beta chain is from a study of OX40 agonist ivuxolimab in advanced cancers. Study summary: Intravenous ivuxolimab at 0.01 to 10 mg/kg was given to patients every 2 weeks. Therapy given before enrollment (anti-PD-1, anti-PD-L1 or anti-CTLA-4) was allowed, and 40% to 50% had some. Findings of the study overall: Clonal expansion among partial responders at 0.1-3.0 mg/kg ranked near the lowest.

Repertoires were generated with immunoSEQ multiplex PCR, while TCRdb's copy carries only in-frame clones and drops some. The profile covers tens of thousands of clones, with approximately 80% appearing a single time and 9.5% to 15% taken by the ten largest. Trimming shortened V by 0 bases and J by 6 bases, and 12 bases separated the two germline ends. The CDR3 length is 15 residues. Germline CDR1 is WNHNN and CDR2 is SYGVQD (reference sequence). Autoimmune disease history or systemic immunosuppression led to patient exclusion. About this clone itself: Its matching antigen is unknown.

The sample here was CD4+ or CD8+ T cells sorted from blood, taken in a trial of the OX40 agonist ivuxolimab. The chain links TRBV10-1 to TRBJ2-4; the D gene is possibly TRBD1 (5 bases). The TCR comes from an adult with an advanced solid tumor such as melanoma, head and neck, liver or kidney cancer. This CDR3 reads CASSESGQSVNIQYF. In DNA, the CDR3 is TGCGCCAGCAGTGAGTCGGGGCAGAGTGTAAACATTCAGTACTTC.